This section outlines one TCR beta chain sequence together with its context. This CDR3 contains 13 residues. Germline V lookup: CDR1 MNHEY, CDR2 SMNVEV (reference sequence). Trimming took off 2 bases at V and 3 bases at J, with 8 bases between the two ends. These data come from a study of blood T cell repertoires in COVID-19. In the study overall: The study drew acute and convalescent COVID-19 samples from the United States, Italy and Spain. Sample material is recorded as cDNA or gDNA derived from T cells, B-cell-depleted T cells, or PBMCs.

Under the authors' procedure: Amplification of reference gene primers provided the estimated nucleated cell counts. Clones were read by immunoSEQ multiplex PCR, and TCRdb kept only the in-frame ones, dropping some. V and J calls and clone size are as listed in that table; D and trimming were resolved from the DNA. Among roughly 120,000 clones listed, roughly four fifths were seen once. During active infection, Seattle patients enrolled and were then monitored through disease. J is TRBJ2-7 and V is TRBV27; D is unclear. The clonotype comes from a man aged 80 or over with COVID-19, enrolled during active disease. Input material: peripheral blood. Here the CDR3 DNA reads TGTGCCAGCAGTTTAACCGGTGGCTACGAGCAGTACTTC. Protein: CASSLTGGYEQYF.